Each of the 7 T cell receptor beta chains below was sequenced from the same sample in a study of cytomegalovirus exposure and HLA in healthy donors. This table comes from immunoSEQ multiplex PCR, and its TCRdb copy is limited to in-frame clones, with some not included. The repertoire holds roughly 220,000 clones, with over 70% as singletons. Sequences were obtained from PBMCs. The receptors originated from a woman in her 30s in good health and CMV-seropositive.

The V gene is TRBV13, the J gene TRBJ1-4; D is undetermined. The CDR3 runs 14 residues. Trimming cost V 5 bases and J 6 bases, with 13 bases left between them. Germline loops: CDR1 PRHDT, CDR2 FYEKMQ (reference sequence). CDR3 nucleotide sequence: TGTGCCAGCAGCCCAGGCCGGGCGGATGAAAAACTGTTTTTT. Translating it yields CASSPGRADEKLFF.

V gene TRBV2 combines with J gene TRBJ1-1, with 11 nucleotides matching TRBD1. Trimming cost V 5 bases and J 5 bases; bases outside gene matches: 4. Germline V gene sequence: CDR1 SNHLY, CDR2 FYNNEI. The length of the CDR3 is 14 residues. CDR3 nucleotides: TGTGCCAGCAGTTGGACAGGGGGCGCGACTGAAGCTTTCTTT. Protein sequence: CASSWTGGATEAFF.

The chain recombines TRBV2 with TRBJ1-2, with a possible D match to TRBD1 (5 bases). Germline-derived CDR1 and CDR2 are SNHLY and FYNNEI. The V end was cut by 9 bases, the J end by 6 bases, with 14 bases between. CDR3 length: 12 residues. CDR3 amino acids: CASGTAVHGYTF. The CDR3 DNA reads as TGTGCCAGTGGGACCGCGGTGCATGGCTACACCTTC.

This rearrangement joins TRBV29-1 to TRBJ2-3; 9 bases are a match to TRBD1. The J segment lost 4 bases and the V segment lost 4 bases, leaving 6 bases of the junction unmatched. CDR3 size: 14 residues. From germline, CDR1 is SQVTM and CDR2 ANQGSEA. CDR3 bases: TGCAGCGTTGGGGGACAGGGTCTGGCAGATACGCAGTATTTT. Translating it yields CSVGGQGLADTQYF.

The chain joins TRBV29-1 to TRBJ1-1; D unclear. V was pared by 6 bases and J by 5 bases, with 16 bases between. The CDR3 spans 13 residues. The germline CDR1 and CDR2 sequences are SQVTM and ANQGSEA. The CDR3 reads CSVWAGRETEAFF. CDR3 DNA: TGCAGCGTCTGGGCGGGGAGAGAGACTGAAGCTTTCTTT.

A few counts support this clone. The genes are TRBV30 and TRBJ2-1; D remains unclear. CDR3 size: 10 residues. The V gene's germline CDR1 is GTSNPN and CDR2 SVGIG (reference sequence). Trimming removed 4 bases from V and 6 bases from J, with 4 bases in between. The CDR3 DNA sequence: TGTGCCTGGAAGCGCAATGAGCAGTTCTTC. Protein sequence: CAWKRNEQFF.

The chain carries TRBV5-1 and TRBJ2-4; 9 bases line up with TRBD1. The CDR3 covers 17 residues. In germline, CDR1 is SGHRS, CDR2 YFSETQ. The J segment lost 2 bases and the V segment lost 1 base, leaving 7 bases of the junction unmatched. CDR3 loop: CASSLTWDRDPKNIQYF. CDR3 DNA: TGCGCCAGCAGCTTGACATGGGACAGGGACCCCAAAAACATTCAGTACTTC.